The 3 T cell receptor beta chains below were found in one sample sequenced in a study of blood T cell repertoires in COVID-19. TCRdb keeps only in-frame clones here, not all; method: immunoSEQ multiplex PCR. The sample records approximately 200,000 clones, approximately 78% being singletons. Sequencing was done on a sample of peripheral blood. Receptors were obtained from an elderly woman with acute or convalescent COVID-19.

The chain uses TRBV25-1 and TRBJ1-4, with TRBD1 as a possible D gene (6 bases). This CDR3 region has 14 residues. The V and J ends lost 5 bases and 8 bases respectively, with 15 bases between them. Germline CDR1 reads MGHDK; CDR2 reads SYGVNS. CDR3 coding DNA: TGTGCCAGCAGTAAAGGGGGAGAAGGGGAAAAACTGTTTTTT. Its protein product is CASSKGGEGEKLFF.

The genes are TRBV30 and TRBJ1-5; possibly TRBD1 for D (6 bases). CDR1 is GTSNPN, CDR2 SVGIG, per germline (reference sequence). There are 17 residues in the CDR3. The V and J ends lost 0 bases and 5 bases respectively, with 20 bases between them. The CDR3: CAWSVSGAGAADQPQHF. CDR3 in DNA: TGTGCCTGGAGTGTCTCCGGGGCAGGGGCGGCGGATCAGCCCCAGCATTTT.

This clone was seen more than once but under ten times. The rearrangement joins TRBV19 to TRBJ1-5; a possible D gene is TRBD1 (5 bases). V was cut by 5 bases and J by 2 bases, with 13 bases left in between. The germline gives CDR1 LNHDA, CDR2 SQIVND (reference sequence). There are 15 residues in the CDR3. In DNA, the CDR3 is TGTGCCAGTAGTTTAAGGGGAGGTGGCAATCAGCCCCAGCATTTT. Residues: CASSLRGGGNQPQHF.